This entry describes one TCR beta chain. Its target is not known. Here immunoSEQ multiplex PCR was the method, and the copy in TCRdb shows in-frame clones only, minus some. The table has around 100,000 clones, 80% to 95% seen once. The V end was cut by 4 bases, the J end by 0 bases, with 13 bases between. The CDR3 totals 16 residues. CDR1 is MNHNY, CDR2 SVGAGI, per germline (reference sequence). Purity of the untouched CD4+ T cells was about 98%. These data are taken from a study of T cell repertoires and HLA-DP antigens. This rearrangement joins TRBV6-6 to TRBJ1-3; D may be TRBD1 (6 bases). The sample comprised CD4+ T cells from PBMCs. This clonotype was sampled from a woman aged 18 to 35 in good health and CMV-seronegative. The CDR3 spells CASSSQGPYSGNTIYF. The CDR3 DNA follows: TGTGCCAGCAGTTCCCAGGGGCCATACTCTGGAAACACCATATATTTT.